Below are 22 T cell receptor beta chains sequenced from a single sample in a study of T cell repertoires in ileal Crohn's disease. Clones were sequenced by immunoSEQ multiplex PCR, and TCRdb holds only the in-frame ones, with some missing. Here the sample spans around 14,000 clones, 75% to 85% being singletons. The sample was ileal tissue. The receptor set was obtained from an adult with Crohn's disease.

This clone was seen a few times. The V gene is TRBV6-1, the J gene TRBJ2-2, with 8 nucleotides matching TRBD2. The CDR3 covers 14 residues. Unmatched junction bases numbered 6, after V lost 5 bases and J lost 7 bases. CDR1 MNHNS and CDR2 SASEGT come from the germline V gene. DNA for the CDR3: TGTGCCAGCAGTTCCGGGACTAGAGGCGGGGAGCTGTTTTTT. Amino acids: CASSSGTRGGELFF.

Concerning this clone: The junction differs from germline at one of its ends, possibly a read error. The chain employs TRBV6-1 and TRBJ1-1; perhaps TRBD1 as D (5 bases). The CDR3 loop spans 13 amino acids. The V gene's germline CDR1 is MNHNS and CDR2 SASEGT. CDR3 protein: CASSETQQVPLKF. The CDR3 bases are TGTGCCAGCAGCGAAACACAACAGGTTCCCTTAAAGTTT.

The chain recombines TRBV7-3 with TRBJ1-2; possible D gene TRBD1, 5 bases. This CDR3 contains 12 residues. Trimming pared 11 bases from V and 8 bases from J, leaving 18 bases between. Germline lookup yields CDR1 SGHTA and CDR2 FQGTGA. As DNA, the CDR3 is TGTGCCTCAAGTCAGGGAGGCTCAGGCTACACCTTC. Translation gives CASSQGGSGYTF.

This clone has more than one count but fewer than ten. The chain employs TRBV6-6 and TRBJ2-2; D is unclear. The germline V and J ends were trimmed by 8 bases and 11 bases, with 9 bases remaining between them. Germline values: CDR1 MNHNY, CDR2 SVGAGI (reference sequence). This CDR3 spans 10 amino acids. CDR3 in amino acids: CASWSGELFF. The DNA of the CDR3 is TGTGCCAGCTGGAGTGGAGAGCTGTTTTTT.

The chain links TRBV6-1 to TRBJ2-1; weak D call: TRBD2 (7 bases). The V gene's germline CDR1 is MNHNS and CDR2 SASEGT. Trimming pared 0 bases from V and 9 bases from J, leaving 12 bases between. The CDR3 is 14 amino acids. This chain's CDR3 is CASSEALRGGEQFF. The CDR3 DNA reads TGTGCCAGCAGTGAAGCGCTTAGGGGGGGTGAGCAGTTCTTC.

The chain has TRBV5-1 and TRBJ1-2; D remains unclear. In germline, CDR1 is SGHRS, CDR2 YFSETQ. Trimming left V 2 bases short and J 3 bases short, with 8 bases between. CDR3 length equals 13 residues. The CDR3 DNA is TGCGCCAGCAGCTTACTCACAGACTATGGCTACACCTTC. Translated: CASSLLTDYGYTF.

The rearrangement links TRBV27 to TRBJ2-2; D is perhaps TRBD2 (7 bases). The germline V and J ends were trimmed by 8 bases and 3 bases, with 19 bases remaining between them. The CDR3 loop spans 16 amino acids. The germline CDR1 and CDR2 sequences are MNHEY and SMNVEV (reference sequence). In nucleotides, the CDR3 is TGTGCCAGCTGCACCCGAAAGGGGGGGGACACCGGGGAGCTGTTTTTT. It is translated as CASCTRKGGDTGELFF.

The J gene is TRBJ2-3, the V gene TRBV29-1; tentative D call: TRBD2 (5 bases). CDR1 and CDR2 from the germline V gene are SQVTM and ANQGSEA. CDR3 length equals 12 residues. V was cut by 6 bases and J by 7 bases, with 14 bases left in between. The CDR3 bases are TGCAGCGTGAATACTAGGGATCATACGCAGTATTTT. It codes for CSVNTRDHTQYF.

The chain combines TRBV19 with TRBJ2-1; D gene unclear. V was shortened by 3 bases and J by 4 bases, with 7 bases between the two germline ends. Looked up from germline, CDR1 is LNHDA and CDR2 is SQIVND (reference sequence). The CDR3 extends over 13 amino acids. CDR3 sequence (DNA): TGTGCCAGTAGTATTGAGAGTTACAATGAGCAGTTCTTC. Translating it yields CASSIESYNEQFF.

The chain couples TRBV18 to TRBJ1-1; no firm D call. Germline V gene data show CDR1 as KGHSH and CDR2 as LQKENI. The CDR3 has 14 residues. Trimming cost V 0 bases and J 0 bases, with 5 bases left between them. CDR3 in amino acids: CASSPPSVNTEAFF. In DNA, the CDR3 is TGTGCCAGCTCACCACCTTCAGTGAACACTGAAGCTTTCTTT.

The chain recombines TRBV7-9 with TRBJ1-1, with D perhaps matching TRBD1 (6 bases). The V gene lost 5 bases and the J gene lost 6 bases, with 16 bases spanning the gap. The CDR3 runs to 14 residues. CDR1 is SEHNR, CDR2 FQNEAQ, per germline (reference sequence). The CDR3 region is CASSMDRRDAEAFF. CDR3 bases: TGTGCCAGCAGCATGGACAGACGGGACGCTGAAGCTTTCTTT. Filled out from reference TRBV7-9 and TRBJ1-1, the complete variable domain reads DTGVSQNPRHKITKRGQNVTFRCDPISEHNRLYWYRQTLGQGPEFLTYFQNEAQLEKSRLLSDRFSAERPKGSFSTLEIQRTEQGDSAMYLCASSMDRRDAEAFFGQGTRLTVV.

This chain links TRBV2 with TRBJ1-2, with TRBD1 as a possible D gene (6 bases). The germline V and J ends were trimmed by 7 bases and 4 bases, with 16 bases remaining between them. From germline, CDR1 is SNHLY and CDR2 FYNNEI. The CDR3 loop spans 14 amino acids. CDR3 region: CASNLQGSGYGYTF. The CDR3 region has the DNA TGTGCCAGCAACCTACAGGGTTCGGGCTATGGCTACACCTTC.

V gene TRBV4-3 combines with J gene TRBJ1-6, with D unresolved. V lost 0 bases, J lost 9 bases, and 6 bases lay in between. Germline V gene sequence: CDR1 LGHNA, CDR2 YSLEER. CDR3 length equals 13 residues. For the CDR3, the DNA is TGCGCCAGCAGCCAAGAGAGGGCTTCACCCCTCCACTTT. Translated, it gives CASSQERASPLHF.

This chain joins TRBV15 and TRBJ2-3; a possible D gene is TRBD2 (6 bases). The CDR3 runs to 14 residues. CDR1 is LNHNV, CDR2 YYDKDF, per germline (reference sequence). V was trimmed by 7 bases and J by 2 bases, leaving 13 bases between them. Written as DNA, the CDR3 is TGTGCCACCATTGGGGGGTTATCCACAGATACGCAGTATTTT. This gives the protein CATIGGLSTDTQYF.

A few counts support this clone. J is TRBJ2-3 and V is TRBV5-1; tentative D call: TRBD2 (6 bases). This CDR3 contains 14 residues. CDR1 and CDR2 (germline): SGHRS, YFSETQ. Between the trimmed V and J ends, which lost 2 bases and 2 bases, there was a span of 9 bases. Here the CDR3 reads CASSLGGATDTQYF. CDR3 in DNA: TGCGCCAGCAGCTTAGGAGGGGCCACAGATACGCAGTATTTT. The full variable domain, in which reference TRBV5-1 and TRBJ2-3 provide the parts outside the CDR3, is KAGVTQTPRYLIKTRGQQVTLSCSPISGHRSVSWYQQTPGQGLQFLFEYFSETQRNKGNFPGRFSGRQFSNSRSEMNVSTLELGDSALYLCASSLGGATDTQYFGPGTRLTVL.

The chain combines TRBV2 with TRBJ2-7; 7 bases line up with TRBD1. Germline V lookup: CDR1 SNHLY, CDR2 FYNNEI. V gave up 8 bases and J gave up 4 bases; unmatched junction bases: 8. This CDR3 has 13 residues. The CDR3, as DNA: TGTGCCAGCGCCCGAGGGGGCAGGTACGAGCAGTACTTC. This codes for CASARGGRYEQYF.

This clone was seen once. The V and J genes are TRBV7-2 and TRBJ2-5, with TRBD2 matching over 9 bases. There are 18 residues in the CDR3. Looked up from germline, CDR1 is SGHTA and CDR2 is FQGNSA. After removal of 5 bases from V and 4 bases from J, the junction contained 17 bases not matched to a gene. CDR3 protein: CASSPHYGGRELRETQYF. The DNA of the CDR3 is TGTGCCAGCAGCCCCCACTATGGCGGGAGGGAACTAAGAGAGACCCAGTACTTC.

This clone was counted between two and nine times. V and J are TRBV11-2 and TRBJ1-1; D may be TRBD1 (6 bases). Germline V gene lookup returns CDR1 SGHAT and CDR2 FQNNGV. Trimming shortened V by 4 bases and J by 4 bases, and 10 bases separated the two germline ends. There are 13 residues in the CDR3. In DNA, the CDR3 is TGTGCCAGCAGCTACAGGGCTGGCACTGAAGCTTTCTTT. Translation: CASSYRAGTEAFF.

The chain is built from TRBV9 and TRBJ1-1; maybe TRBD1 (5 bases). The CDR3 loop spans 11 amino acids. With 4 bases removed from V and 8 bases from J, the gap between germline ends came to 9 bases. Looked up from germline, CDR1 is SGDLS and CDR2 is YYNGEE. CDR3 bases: TGTGCCAGCAGCCTAGGGGCAGAAGCTTTCTTT. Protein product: CASSLGAEAFF.

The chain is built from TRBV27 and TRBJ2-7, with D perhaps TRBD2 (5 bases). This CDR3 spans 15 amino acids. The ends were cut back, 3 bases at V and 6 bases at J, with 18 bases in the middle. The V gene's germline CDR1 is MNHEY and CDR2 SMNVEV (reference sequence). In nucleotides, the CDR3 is TGTGCCAGCAGTTTCGGCAGAGTGTTAGGAGGCGAGCAGTACTTC. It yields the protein CASSFGRVLGGEQYF.

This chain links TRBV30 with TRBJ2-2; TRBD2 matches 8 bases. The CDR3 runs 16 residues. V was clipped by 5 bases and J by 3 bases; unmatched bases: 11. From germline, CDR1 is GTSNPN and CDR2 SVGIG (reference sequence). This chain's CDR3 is CAWRGALAAYTGELFF. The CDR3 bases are TGTGCCTGGCGAGGGGCACTAGCGGCCTACACCGGGGAGCTGTTTTTT.

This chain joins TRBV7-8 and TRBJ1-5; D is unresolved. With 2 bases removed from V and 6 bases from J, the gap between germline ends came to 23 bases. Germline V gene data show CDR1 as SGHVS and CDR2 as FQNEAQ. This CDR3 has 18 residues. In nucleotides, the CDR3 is TGTGCCAGCAGCTTACATAGGAGGGTGACGACCCGCGGTCAGCCCCAGCATTTT. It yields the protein CASSLHRRVTTRGQPQHF.